This T cell receptor beta chain comes out of a study of T cell repertoires in cytomegalovirus infection. Whole-study findings and limits: Using cumulative public TCR beta family frequency, the authors identified those who carried CMV together with the relevant HLA.

The CDR3 has 14 amino acids. The V gene lost 2 bases and the J gene lost 9 bases, with 14 bases spanning the gap. The germline gives CDR1 MNHEY, CDR2 SVGEGT. This clonotype was observed a few times. Its antigen remains unknown. TCRdb reprocessed the reads via MiXCR and lists one record per CDR3 protein. The sample has some 940,000 distinct CDR3 sequences, about 33% seen once. The input for sequencing was cultured CD8+ T cells from PBMCs, taken from culture after CMV antigen stimulation. The V gene is TRBV6-2 or TRBV6-3, the J gene TRBJ1-5; D is undetermined. This TCR was sampled from a human donor in good health (CMV status not recorded). Some clones in this sample may be carry-over from other donors' samples. CDR3 DNA sequence: TGTGCCAGCAGTTACGGTGGCTGGGATAGGCCCCAGCATTTT. It yields the protein CASSYGGWDRPQHF.